These T cell receptor beta chains were read from a single sample in a study of long-term antiretroviral therapy in people with HIV. Generated by immunoSEQ multiplex PCR, the TCRdb table keeps only in-frame clones and is missing some. Of about 22,000 clones listed, roughly 84% are singletons. Sample: unsorted PBMCs, taken 0.6 years after starting antiretroviral therapy. The origin of the receptors is a man aged 55 to 69 with HIV. The CDR3 runs from the conserved cysteine through the conserved F or W. The D gene is left open where the match is weak. Part of the rows lack a size; the others show once, few, many or a class for expanded clones.

-	TRBV11-2	TRBD2	TRBJ2-7	TGTGCCAGCAGCTTAGCCCTCGGGGGGGCCCCGGGCGAGCAGTACTTC	CASSLALGGAPGEQYF
-	TRBV5-1	-	TRBJ1-3	TGCGCCAGCGGGCAGGCTCTCGGAAACACCATATATTTT	CASGQALGNTIYF
-	TRBV10-1	-	TRBJ1-3	TGCGCCAGCAGTCCCGGGACGGCCCCAGGAAACACCATATATTTT	CASSPGTAPGNTIYF
-	TRBV14	-	TRBJ1-1	TGTGCCAGCATGAGAGAAATGAACACTGAAGCTTTCTTT	CASMREMNTEAFF
-	TRBV5-4	TRBD1	TRBJ2-7	TGTGCCAGCAGCCCACGTTTTTCCGAGACAGGGGTATACGAGCAGTACTTC	CASSPRFSETGVYEQYF
-	TRBV7-6	-	TRBJ1-1	TGTGCCAGCAGCGTAACGGAAGACACTGAAGCTTTCTTT	CASSVTEDTEAFF
-	TRBV5-1	TRBD1	TRBJ1-3	TGCGCCAGCAGCTTGTGGGGCCCCACAGGGGACTCTGGAAACACCATATATTTT	CASSLWGPTGDSGNTIYF
-	TRBV30	-	TRBJ2-6	TGTGCCTTAACGTCAGGGGTTTCTGTCGGGGCCAACGTCCTGACTTTC	CALTSGVSVGANVLTF
-	TRBV4-2	TRBD2	TRBJ2-7	TGTGCCAGCAGCCAAGGGATTAGAGCGGGAAACTACGAGCAGTACTTC	CASSQGIRAGNYEQYF
-	TRBV6-1	-	TRBJ2-7	TGTGCCAGCAGTGAGAGAATGGGTCGGTATTACGAGCAGTACTTC	CASSERMGRYYEQYF
-	TRBV28	TRBD1	TRBJ1-1	TGTGCCAGCAGTCGGGGACAGGGGAGGTGGACTGAAGCTTTCTTT	CASSRGQGRWTEAFF
-	TRBV12-5	TRBD1	TRBJ2-5	TGTGCTAGTGGTTTGGGTGGCAGGGGGTACCAAGAGACCCAGTACTTC	CASGLGGRGYQETQYF
-	TRBV19	-	TRBJ1-5	TGTGCCAGTAGTTCACATCCAAGGGCCTACAATCAGCCCCAGCATTTT	CASSSHPRAYNQPQHF
-	TRBV19	-	TRBJ1-4	TGTGCCAGTAGTACGACAGCTAATGAAAAACTGTTTTTT	CASSTTANEKLFF
-	TRBV19	-	TRBJ1-1	TGTGCCAGTAGTATCGCAGGGCGGAGCATGAACACTGAAGCTTTCTTT	CASSIAGRSMNTEAFF
-	TRBV19	TRBD1	TRBJ1-1	TGTGCCAGTATCTCCTGGGACAGGATGAACACTGAAGCTTTCTTT	CASISWDRMNTEAFF
-	TRBV2	TRBD2	TRBJ2-1	TGTGCCAGCAGCGGCGGGGGATACAATGAGCAGTTCTTC	CASSGGGYNEQFF
-	TRBV5-8	TRBD2	TRBJ2-7	TGTGCCAGCAGCCTCGGAATAGCGGGGGTTTCCTACGAGCAGTACTTC	CASSLGIAGVSYEQYF
-	TRBV7-2	TRBD1	TRBJ1-2	TGTGCCAGCAGCCCCAGGACAGGGCATTATGGCTACACCTTC	CASSPRTGHYGYTF
-	TRBV7-9	TRBD1	TRBJ1-2	TGTGCCAGCAGCCCCCGGGACAGGGGTAACTATGGCTACACCTTC	CASSPRDRGNYGYTF
-	TRBV19	-	TRBJ2-7	TGTGCCAGTAGTCAGGTGGGGGGGCCCACCTACGAGCAGTACTTC	CASSQVGGPTYEQYF
-	TRBV5-1	-	TRBJ2-5	TGCGCCAGCAGCTTGCTACAACAGGGTACAAAGACCCAGTACTTC	CASSLLQQGTKTQYF
-	TRBV19	-	TRBJ1-6	TGTGCCAGTAGTACGGACGGAACCTTCTATAATTCACCCCTCCACTTT	CASSTDGTFYNSPLHF
-	TRBV28	TRBD1	TRBJ1-2	TGTGCCAGCAGTCCACGACAGGGGAGCTACTATGGCTACACCTTC	CASSPRQGSYYGYTF
-	TRBV18	TRBD1	TRBJ2-7	TGTGCCAGCTCACAGGGGACAGGGTCCTACGAGCAGTACTTC	CASSQGTGSYEQYF
-	TRBV9	-	TRBJ2-1	TGTGCCAGCAGCGATAACCGGGACACTCTGGGTCATGAGCAGTTCTTC	CASSDNRDTLGHEQFF
once	TRBV4-1	TRBD2	TRBJ2-3	TGCGCCAGCAGCCAGATGAGCGGGGGTAGCACAGATACGCAGTATTTT	CASSQMSGGSTDTQYF
-	TRBV9	-	TRBJ1-1	TGTGCCAGCACCAGTATCGAGGGGGTCACTGAAGCTTTCTTT	CASTSIEGVTEAFF
-	TRBV5-4	TRBD2	TRBJ2-7	TGTGCCAGCAGCTCAAGCGGGAGTCTCCACGAGCAGTACTTC	CASSSSGSLHEQYF
-	TRBV30	TRBD2	TRBJ2-7	TGTGCCTGGAAACTGGGAGGGCCGGTTTACGAGCAGTACTTC	CAWKLGGPVYEQYF
-	TRBV5-1	TRBD2	TRBJ2-1	TGCGCCAGCAGCTTGTTGCGGGAGGGGAATGAGCAGTTCTTC	CASSLLREGNEQFF
-	TRBV21-1	-	TRBJ2-1	TGTGCCAGCAGCCTATCGGCTAGCGGACTATACAATGAGCAGTTCTTC	CASSLSASGLYNEQFF
-	TRBV11-3	-	TRBJ2-7	TGTGCCAGCAGCTTGACTGGGACCCGCAGCTACGAGCAGTACTTC	CASSLTGTRSYEQYF
-	TRBV27	-	TRBJ2-7	TGTGCCAGCAGTCTCGTTTGGAGGGTCGACGAGCAGTACTTC	CASSLVWRVDEQYF
-	TRBV11-2	TRBD1	TRBJ2-1	TGTGCCAGCAGCTTAGGTCTACAGGGGGAGCAGTTCTTC	CASSLGLQGEQFF
-	TRBV28	-	TRBJ1-2	TGTGCCAGCGACCGAGAGGGACGGTACACCTTC	CASDREGRYTF
-	TRBV13	TRBD2	TRBJ2-1	TGTGCCAGCAGCACGGGACTAGAGAATGAGCAGTTCTTC	CASSTGLENEQFF
-	TRBV9	TRBD1	TRBJ1-4	TGTGCCAGCAGCGTAGGAGACAGGGAGGGAGATGAAAAACTGTTTTTT	CASSVGDREGDEKLFF
once	TRBV7-3	-	TRBJ2-1	TGTGCCAGCAAGTTGGGCGGAACTAGCAATGAGCAGTTCTTC	CASKLGGTSNEQFF
-	TRBV18	TRBD2	TRBJ2-7	TGTGCCAGCTCACCGGGACTAGCGGGTTCCTACGAGCAGTACTTC	CASSPGLAGSYEQYF